This entry features one TCR beta chain sequence. This clonotype was seen at least ten times. Its antigen is unknown. Base qualities are not provided; no much larger clone lies one nucleotide away. This sample was taken from a study of T-cell reconstitution after alpha-beta-depleted transplantation in children (dated by TCRdb to 2015 to 2016). Looking at the study overall: Using TCR repertoire profiling, the study quantitatively followed how T-cell immune reconstitution unfolded in children after TCRalphabeta/CD19-depleted allogeneic hematopoietic cell transplantation. General findings and caveats noted by the study authors: About two months after transplant, the apparently early recovery of alphabetaT-cell counts reportedly depended on just several hundred clones that had expanded rapidly and came from non-depleted graft cells. In some patients, high TCRbeta diversity at day 60 was attributed to recipient T cells and intrathymic progenitors that had survived conditioning. The frequencies of hyperexpanded clones fell over the following months, and after one year, T-cell counts and TCRbeta diversity were mostly attributed to newly produced T cells.

The library was produced with PCR. The sequencer was an Illumina HiSeq 2500. TCR libraries were prepared with molecular barcoding, using unique molecular identifiers to normalize TCRbeta repertoire quantification. TCRdb's own reprocessing of the public reads used fastp at Q25 and MiXCR and kept productive beta chains. Entries that share a CDR3 protein sequence are merged under the most common genes and DNA. The sample has roughly 100,000 distinct CDR3 sequences on record, less than 6% of them singletons. Of the sample, 6.1% is held by the ten largest clones. Interpreted using the paper, the time point label stands for: day 60 (about 2 months) after transplantation. The intended sense of this specimen's treatment or condition label: allogeneic hematopoietic cell transplantation with graft depleted of TCRalphabeta T cells and CD19 B cells. The children who served as transplant recipients had been given grafts of TCRalphabeta/CD19-depleted allogeneic hematopoietic cells.

The CDR3 has 13 amino acids, counting the end cysteine and phenylalanine. Only CDR3 DNA remains: 39 bases, in frame from the first base. Trimming accounts for 4 bases at V and 8 bases at J, while the number of junction bases matched to no gene is 7. According to the germline V gene (reference sequence), CDR1 reads GTSNPN and CDR2 reads SVGIG. The clonotype was recovered from a female patient aged 2 to 10 who had a stem cell transplant for Fanconi anemia, so the T cells may come from the graft donor. The sequence is built from TRBV30 and TRBJ2-1; TRBD1 aligns with 8 central bases. Specimen: PBMCs, mostly from graft donor cells, collected 60 days after TCRalphabeta/CD19-depleted stem cell transplant. The sequence in DNA is TGTGCCTGGACCAAGCAGGGGGCGGATGAGCAGTTCTTC. It codes for CAWTKQGADEQFF.